The present T cell receptor beta chain was sequenced within a study of naive and memory T cell subsets. This clonotype was recorded a few times. Its target is unknown. General study points: The RNA method is potentially sensitive to activation and differentiation changes.

Amplification of ligated cDNA took four PCR rounds with SP2 and nested alpha and beta constant primers. Alpha and beta constant region primers primed reverse transcription for blood and skin samples. TCRdb called the 5' RACE reads again in MiXCR, with one record for every CDR3 protein. The sample comprises some 60,000 distinct CDR3 sequences, 7.6% of which are singletons, and around 9.8% rests with the top ten. An oligonucleotide containing a UMI was ligated to the 3' end of TCR cDNA. Adult healthy volunteers gave 2.5 ml peripheral blood for whole-blood RNA. Unsorted total RNA, about 1 to 1000 ng, was DNase treated before reverse transcription. Trimming cost V 7 bases and J 7 bases; bases outside gene matches: 8. The length of the CDR3 is 13 residues. Per the germline V gene, CDR1 is SGHRS and CDR2 is YFSETQ.

This TCR was sampled from a female donor in good health. The J gene is TRBJ2-7, the V gene TRBV5-1, with TRBD1 matching 10 bases. The CDR3 loop is CASGPGTGDEQYF. As DNA, the CDR3 is TGCGCCAGCGGTCCCGGGACAGGGGATGAGCAGTACTTC.